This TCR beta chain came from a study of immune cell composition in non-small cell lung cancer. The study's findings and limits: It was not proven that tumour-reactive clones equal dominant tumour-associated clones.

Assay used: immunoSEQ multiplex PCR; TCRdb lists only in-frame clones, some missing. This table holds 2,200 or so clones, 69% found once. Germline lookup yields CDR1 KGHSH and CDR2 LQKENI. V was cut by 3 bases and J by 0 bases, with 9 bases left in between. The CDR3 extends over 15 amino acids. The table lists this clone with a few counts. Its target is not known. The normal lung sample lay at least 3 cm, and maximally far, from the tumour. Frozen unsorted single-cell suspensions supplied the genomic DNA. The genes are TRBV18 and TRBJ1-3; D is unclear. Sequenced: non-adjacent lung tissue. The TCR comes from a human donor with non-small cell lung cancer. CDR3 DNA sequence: TGTGCCAGCTCACCTAACGAACTCTCTGGAAACACCATATATTTT. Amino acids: CASSPNELSGNTIYF.